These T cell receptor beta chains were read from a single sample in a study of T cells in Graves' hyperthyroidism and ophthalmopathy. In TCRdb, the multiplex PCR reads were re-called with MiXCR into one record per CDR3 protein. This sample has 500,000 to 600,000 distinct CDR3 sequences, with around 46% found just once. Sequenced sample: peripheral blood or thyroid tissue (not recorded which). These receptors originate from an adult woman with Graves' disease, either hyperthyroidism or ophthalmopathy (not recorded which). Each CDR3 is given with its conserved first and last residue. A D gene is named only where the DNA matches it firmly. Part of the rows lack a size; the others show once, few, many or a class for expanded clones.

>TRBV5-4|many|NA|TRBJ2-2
CASSTGIPGELFF
TGTGCCAGCAGCACAGGGATTCCCGGGGAGCTGTTTTTT
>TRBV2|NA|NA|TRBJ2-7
CANRDAYEQYF
TGTGCCAACCGGGACGCTTACGAGCAGTACTTC
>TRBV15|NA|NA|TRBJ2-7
CATSRDPGLYEQYF
TGTGCCACCAGCAGAGATCCAGGGTTGTACGAGCAGTACTTC
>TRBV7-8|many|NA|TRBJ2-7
CASSPEGSFSDGEQYF
TGTGCCAGCAGCCCCGAAGGTTCGTTTTCCGACGGCGAGCAGTACTTC
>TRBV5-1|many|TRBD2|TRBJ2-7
CASSLILAGGRDEQYF
TGCGCCAGCAGCTTGATCCTAGCGGGAGGGCGGGACGAGCAGTACTTC
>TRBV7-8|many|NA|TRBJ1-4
CASSLYIGVGEKLFF
TGTGCCAGCAGCTTATACATAGGGGTAGGGGAAAAACTGTTTTTT
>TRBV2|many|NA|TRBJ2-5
CASSEALRVQETQYF
TGTGCCAGCAGTGAAGCGCTTCGAGTACAAGAGACCCAGTACTTC
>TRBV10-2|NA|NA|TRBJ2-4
CASSISGAKNIQYF
TGCGCCAGCAGCATTAGCGGAGCCAAAAACATTCAGTACTTC
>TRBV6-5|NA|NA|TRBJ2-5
CASSYSINSNQETQYF
TGTGCCAGCAGTTACTCAATCAACAGCAACCAAGAGACCCAGTACTTC
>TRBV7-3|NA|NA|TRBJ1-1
CASSLRMGGGPNTEAFF
TGTGCCAGCAGCTTAAGAATGGGGGGTGGTCCGAACACTGAAGCTTTCTTT
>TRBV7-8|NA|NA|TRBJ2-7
CASSTRADYEQYF
TGTGCCAGCAGCACCAGGGCGGACTACGAGCAGTACTTC